The clone carrying this T cell receptor beta chain has ten or more counts. Germline assignment: CDR1 MNHNS and CDR2 SASEGT. V gave up 6 bases and J gave up 0 bases, with 8 bases separating them. The CDR3 sequence is 13 residues long. Donors had localized lung adenocarcinoma, a non-small cell lung cancer. Each CDR3 protein is one row after TCRdb ran MiXCR on the PCR reads. The data show about 20,000 distinct CDR3 sequences, roughly half seen once. The data are from a study of CD4 and CD8 cells across lung adenocarcinoma regions. This chain links TRBV6-1 with TRBJ1-1, with D unclear. The sequencing sample was made of CD8+ T cells from the center of a lung tumor. This TCR came from a female donor with lung adenocarcinoma. The CD4 and CD8 labels of this study may be unreliable. CDR3 sequence reads: CASSKAVNTEAFF. CDR3 sequence (DNA): TGTGCCAGCAGCAAGGCGGTGAACACTGAAGCTTTCTTT.